Described below is a single T cell receptor (beta chain) sequence and its context. The record originates from a study of Ad26.COV2.S vaccination and SARS-CoV-2 variants. Clones were sequenced by immunoSEQ multiplex PCR, and TCRdb holds only the in-frame ones, with some missing. The table has approximately 420,000 clones, around 85% seen once. Treatment given: around 19 received Ad26.COV2.S at low or high dose, single or two shots; 5 received placebo; per-sample allocation not given. Material that was analyzed had been drawn on day 63 after the first vaccine or placebo injection. Donation was by an adult aged 18-55 years who was in Boston. CDR1 and CDR2 from the germline V gene are SGHRS and YFSETQ. The V and J ends lost 4 bases and 3 bases, in that order; junction bases with no gene match: 8. The CDR3 has 18 residues.

Here the sequenced sample was peripheral blood, taken in a trial of Ad26.COV2.S vaccine versus placebo. V usage is TRBV5-1 and J usage is TRBJ2-2; TRBD2 matches 14 bases. The clonotype comes from a person between 18 and 59 years old who received the Ad26.COV2.S COVID-19 vaccine or a placebo. The CDR3 DNA sequence: TGCGCCAGCAGCCTCCGGACTAGCGGGGGGAGACACACCGGGGAGCTGTTTTTT. Protein: CASSLRTSGGRHTGELFF.